Each of the 30 T cell receptor beta chains below was sequenced from the same sample in a study of OX40 agonist ivuxolimab in advanced cancers. Method: immunoSEQ multiplex PCR; TCRdb's copy keeps in-frame clones and lacks some. The repertoire holds 60,000 to 85,000 clones, over 80% seen once, with 4% in the top ten. Sample: CD4+ or CD8+ T cells sorted from blood, taken in a trial of the OX40 agonist ivuxolimab. The receptor source for this set is an adult with an advanced solid tumor such as melanoma, head and neck, liver or kidney cancer.

This clone was counted only a few times. The identical CDR3 is also encoded by other nucleotide sequences in the sample. This chain links TRBV29-1 with TRBJ2-7; TRBD1 agrees at 9 bases. The CDR3 has 15 residues. V lost 3 bases to trimming and J lost 0 bases; unmatched junction nucleotides: 6. Germline V gene data show CDR1 as SQVTM and CDR2 as ANQGSEA. In DNA, the CDR3 is TGCAGCGTTGACCCGGGACAGGGAAGCTCCTACGAGCAGTACTTC. Encoded protein: CSVDPGQGSSYEQYF.

V is TRBV5-4 and J is TRBJ2-5; perhaps D is TRBD1 or TRBD2 (5 bases each). CDR1 is SGHNT and CDR2 is YYREEE in the germline V gene (reference sequence). The CDR3 loop spans 16 amino acids. The ends were cut back, 2 bases at V and 5 bases at J, with 19 bases in the middle. The CDR3 loop is CASSFSGTQGRETQYF. In DNA form, the CDR3 reads TGTGCCAGCAGCTTCTCCGGGACGCAGGGTAGGGAGACCCAGTACTTC.

The rearrangement joins TRBV7-2 to TRBJ2-3; TRBD2 matches 13 bases. This CDR3 comprises 18 residues. Germline V gives CDR1 SGHTA, CDR2 FQGNSA. V trimming: 3 bases; J trimming: 1 base; junction bases outside the gene matches: 7. Here the CDR3 reads CASSFTSGGGGGTDTQYF. The DNA of the CDR3 is TGTGCCAGCAGCTTTACTAGCGGGGGGGGCGGAGGCACAGATACGCAGTATTTT.

The V gene is TRBV18, the J gene TRBJ1-3; D unresolved. The length of the CDR3 is 14 residues. In germline, CDR1 is KGHSH, CDR2 LQKENI. Trimming removed 8 bases from V and 0 bases from J, with 11 bases in between. DNA of the CDR3: TGTGCCAGCGCAGCCGAAGACTCTGGAAACACCATATATTTT. Its protein product is CASAAEDSGNTIYF.

A few counts support this clone. At one end, the junction sequence differs from germline, possibly due to a read error. V and J are TRBV5-6 and TRBJ1-1; D gene unclear. CDR3 length: 15 residues. Germline V gene sequence: CDR1 SGHDT, CDR2 YYEEEE. The CDR3 sequence: CASNLDGYRDTEAFF. Written as DNA, the CDR3 is TGTGCCAGCAACTTGGACGGCTATAGGGACACTGAAGCTTTCTTT.

V is TRBV12-5 and J is TRBJ2-1, with a possible D match to TRBD2 (6 bases). The CDR3 loop spans 13 amino acids. The V and J ends lost 4 bases and 6 bases respectively, with 10 bases between them. CDR1 LGHNT and CDR2 FRNRAP come from the germline V gene. CDR3 coding DNA: TGTGCTAGTGGTTGGGCGGGAAGCAATGAGCAGTTCTTC. Encoded protein: CASGWAGSNEQFF.

The chain has TRBV30 and TRBJ2-5, with 9 nucleotides matching TRBD2. Germline lookup yields CDR1 GTSNPN and CDR2 SVGIG (reference sequence). The length of the CDR3 is 14 residues. V trimming: 2 bases; J trimming: 2 bases; junction bases outside the gene matches: 3. In DNA, the CDR3 is TGTGCCTGGAGTCGGCGGGGGGGGCAAGAGACCCAGTACTTC. The encoded protein is CAWSRRGGQETQYF. Full variable domain (outside the CDR3, taken from reference TRBV30 and TRBJ2-5): SQTIHQWPATLVQPVGSPLSLECTVEGTSNPNLYWYRQAAGRGLQLLFYSVGIGQISSEVPQNLSASRPQDRQFILSSKKLLLSDSGFYLCAWSRRGGQETQYFGPGTRLLVL.

The chain couples TRBV7-9 to TRBJ1-2; TRBD1 is a possible D gene (6 bases). Trimming removed 1 base from V and 7 bases from J, with 13 bases in between. Per germline, CDR1 SEHNR and CDR2 FQNEAQ (reference sequence). The CDR3 loop spans 14 amino acids. CDR3 loop: CASSLVSQGSGYTF. As DNA, the CDR3 is TGTGCCAGCAGCTTAGTTTCTCAGGGGTCTGGCTACACCTTC. Drawing the rest from reference TRBV7-9 and TRBJ1-2, the complete variable domain is DTGVSQNPRHKITKRGQNVTFRCDPISEHNRLYWYRQTLGQGPEFLTYFQNEAQLEKSRLLSDRFSAERPKGSFSTLEIQRTEQGDSAMYLCASSLVSQGSGYTFGSGTRLTVV.

This clone was counted a single time. This chain joins TRBV27 and TRBJ2-6; possibly TRBD2 for D (6 bases). CDR3 length: 15 amino acids. The germline V gene encodes CDR1 MNHEY and CDR2 SMNVEV (reference sequence). V lost 6 bases and J 0 bases, leaving 9 bases between the germline ends. The CDR3 bases are TGTGCCAGCAGCCCGCGGGGCTCTGGGGCCAACGTCCTGACTTTC. The encoded protein is CASSPRGSGANVLTF.

Here the CDR3 DNA reads TGCGCCAGCAGCCAAGCGGCGCTAGCGGGTGAGCAGTTCTTC. Translation: CASSQAALAGEQFF. J is TRBJ2-1 and V is TRBV4-3, with 8 bases matching TRBD2. V trimming: 1 base; J trimming: 9 bases; junction bases outside the gene matches: 5. Germline lookup yields CDR1 LGHNA and CDR2 YSLEER. This CDR3 region has 14 residues.

Only a few counts were recorded for this clone. The rearrangement joins TRBV5-8 to TRBJ2-7, with 10 bases that match TRBD2. Looked up from germline, CDR1 is SGHTS and CDR2 is YDEGEE. The ends lost 4 bases at V and 7 bases at J; junction bases unmatched: 5. This CDR3 has 13 residues. CDR3 nucleotides: TGTGCCAGCAGCCGGGGTAGCGGGAGGGAGCAGTACTTC. This sequence encodes CASSRGSGREQYF.

This rearrangement joins TRBV6-5 to TRBJ2-2; no firm D call. The V gene's germline CDR1 is MNHEY and CDR2 SVGAGI. Trimming removed 0 bases from V and 5 bases from J, with 13 bases in between. The CDR3 contains 16 residues. The CDR3 protein is CASSYSPSTATGELFF. In DNA, the CDR3 is TGTGCCAGCAGTTACTCGCCGAGCACAGCGACCGGGGAGCTGTTTTTT.

This chain uses TRBV6-1 with TRBJ1-2; D uncertain. V was clipped by 0 bases and J by 2 bases, with 7 bases between them. There are 14 residues in the CDR3. From germline, CDR1 is MNHNS and CDR2 SASEGT. CDR3 sequence (DNA): TGTGCCAGCAGTGAAGCTAACTCGAACTATGGCTACACCTTC. This encodes CASSEANSNYGYTF.

This chain connects TRBV19 to TRBJ1-5, with D uncertain. The CDR3 extends over 15 amino acids. V lost 4 bases and J 0 bases, leaving 10 bases between the germline ends. Germline CDR1 and CDR2: LNHDA and SQIVND (reference sequence). CDR3 protein: CASSSFHDSNQPQHF. CDR3 nucleotide sequence: TGTGCCAGTAGTAGCTTTCACGATAGCAATCAGCCCCAGCATTTT.

This chain joins TRBV15 and TRBJ2-3; D is ambiguous. Germline V gene data show CDR1 as LNHNV and CDR2 as YYDKDF (reference sequence). V lost 5 bases, J lost 2 bases, and 23 bases lay in between. The CDR3 loop spans 18 amino acids. The CDR3 region has the DNA TGTGCCACCAGCTCCTCCGCCGCCGCACGATCTCCCACAGATACGCAGTATTTT. This sequence encodes CATSSSAAARSPTDTQYF.

V usage is TRBV11-1 and J usage is TRBJ2-7; D may be TRBD2 (5 bases). The CDR3 runs 14 residues. Deletions cut 3 bases from V and 4 bases from J, with 13 bases between. Germline V gene sequence: CDR1 SGHAT, CDR2 FQDESV (reference sequence). The CDR3, as DNA: TGTGCCAGCAGCTTGATAGAGGGTGTGTACGAGCAGTACTTC. Translated: CASSLIEGVYEQYF. Looking up the rest from reference TRBV11-1 and TRBJ2-7 gives the full variable domain: EAEVAQSPRYKITEKSQAVAFWCDPISGHATLYWYRQILGQGPELLVQFQDESVVDDSQLPKDRFSAERLKGVDSTLKIQPAELGDSAMYLCASSLIEGVYEQYFGPGTRLTVT.

The chain has TRBV19 and TRBJ2-2; D not certain. CDR1 is LNHDA, CDR2 SQIVND, per germline (reference sequence). Trimming pared 6 bases from V and 2 bases from J, leaving 7 bases between. The CDR3 is made up of 13 amino acids. In DNA, the CDR3 is TGTGCCAGTAGGATCACAAACACCGGGGAGCTGTTTTTT. This codes for CASRITNTGELFF.

The chain is built from TRBV20-1 and TRBJ1-2; 7 bases fit TRBD1. The ends lost 6 bases at V and 7 bases at J; junction bases unmatched: 5. Germline assignment: CDR1 DFQATT and CDR2 SNEGSKA (reference sequence). This CDR3 comprises 11 residues. The CDR3 nucleotides read TGCAGTGCGCCCACAGGGGTTGGCTACACCTTC. Translation gives CSAPTGVGYTF.

The rearrangement uses TRBV11-2 and TRBJ2-5; possibly TRBD1 for D (6 bases). This CDR3 is built from 14 residues. Germline loops: CDR1 SGHAT, CDR2 FQNNGV. V was cut by 3 bases and J by 4 bases, with 12 bases left in between. The CDR3 bases are TGTGCCAGCAGCTTCGCAGGGGAGAGAGAGACCCAGTACTTC. This translates into CASSFAGERETQYF.

V gene TRBV25-1 combines with J gene TRBJ1-4; possibly TRBD1 for D (5 bases). The CDR3 runs to 13 residues. The V gene's germline CDR1 is MGHDK and CDR2 SYGVNS. Trimming shortened V by 2 bases and J by 7 bases, and 8 bases separated the two germline ends. The CDR3 sequence: CASSEGAVEKLFF. For the CDR3, the DNA is TGTGCCAGCAGTGAAGGGGCAGTTGAAAAACTGTTTTTT.

This chain links TRBV6-5 with TRBJ1-3; 9 bases agree with TRBD1. V was clipped by 5 bases and J by 2 bases; unmatched bases: 4. Germline loops: CDR1 MNHEY, CDR2 SVGAGI. The CDR3 extends over 15 amino acids. The DNA of the CDR3 is TGTGCCAGCAGTCGGACAGGGGAGGCTGGAAACACCATATATTTT. This gives the protein CASSRTGEAGNTIYF.

J is TRBJ2-1 and V is TRBV9, with TRBD1 matching 10 bases. CDR3 length equals 15 residues. CDR1 and CDR2 from the germline V gene are SGDLS and YYNGEE. V lost 4 bases, J lost 4 bases, and 5 bases stayed unmatched. The CDR3 DNA reads TGTGCCAGCAGCCGGGGGGACAGGGGATACAATGAGCAGTTCTTC. This encodes CASSRGDRGYNEQFF.

V usage is TRBV28 and J usage is TRBJ1-2; perhaps TRBD1 as D (5 bases). CDR1 is MDHEN, CDR2 SYDVKM, per germline. The CDR3 contains 15 residues. V lost 11 bases, J lost 8 bases, and 27 bases lay in between. For the CDR3, the DNA is TGTGCCGCTCACCCTGAGGGGCTGGGGATAGGAGGCTACACCTTC. Its translation: CAAHPEGLGIGGYTF.

J is TRBJ1-2 and V is TRBV28, with D possibly matching TRBD1 (5 bases). Per the germline V gene, CDR1 is MDHEN and CDR2 is SYDVKM. This CDR3 has 14 amino acids. Trimming took off 7 bases at V and 5 bases at J, with 17 bases between the two ends. CDR3 sequence: CASTYYRGGYGYTF. The CDR3 bases are TGTGCCAGCACCTATTATAGGGGTGGGTATGGCTACACCTTC.

V gene TRBV5-1 combines with J gene TRBJ2-7; TRBD1 aligns across 8 bases. Germline values: CDR1 SGHRS, CDR2 YFSETQ. Trimming took 3 bases from V and 3 from J; bases not matched to a gene: 5. This CDR3 is 14 amino acids long. The CDR3 here is CASSSWTGSYEQYF. The CDR3 DNA reads as TGCGCCAGCAGCTCTTGGACAGGGAGCTACGAGCAGTACTTC.

This chain links TRBV6-5 with TRBJ2-1; D possibly uses TRBD1 or TRBD2 (5 bases each). The germline V gene encodes CDR1 MNHEY and CDR2 SVGAGI. CDR3 size: 15 residues. The V end was cut by 0 bases, the J end by 5 bases, with 11 bases between. The CDR3 DNA is TGTGCCAGCAGTTACTCGCGAGGGGTCAACAATGAGCAGTTCTTC. It translates to CASSYSRGVNNEQFF.

This chain links TRBV30 with TRBJ1-5; possible D gene TRBD1, 5 bases. Trimming shortened V by 3 bases and J by 6 bases, and 21 bases separated the two germline ends. CDR3 length: 16 residues. Germline loops: CDR1 GTSNPN, CDR2 SVGIG (reference sequence). The CDR3 DNA sequence: TGTGCCTGGAGCATCCTCTCAAGGGGAACTAGTCAGCCCCAGCATTTT. Amino acids: CAWSILSRGTSQPQHF.

The chain couples TRBV10-3 to TRBJ2-1; D is tentatively TRBD1 or TRBD2 (5 bases each). Germline lookup yields CDR1 ENHRY and CDR2 SYGVKD. V dropped 3 bases and J dropped 8 bases, with 17 bases sitting between them. This CDR3 is 15 amino acids long. CDR3 DNA sequence: TGTGCCATCAGTGATAGGTCCGGGGCTCGGTATGAGCAGTTCTTC. Amino acid sequence: CAISDRSGARYEQFF.

The V and J genes are TRBV29-1 and TRBJ2-2; TRBD1 or TRBD2 may be the D gene (6 bases each). Looked up from germline, CDR1 is SQVTM and CDR2 is ANQGSEA. The CDR3 extends over 18 amino acids. The V end lost 4 bases, the J end lost 2 bases, and 23 bases lay between the germline ends. CDR3 region: CSVGRTGALVGNTGELFF. The CDR3 DNA follows: TGCAGCGTTGGGCGGACGGGGGCGTTGGTCGGTAACACCGGGGAGCTGTTTTTT.

This chain joins TRBV7-2 and TRBJ1-2; 9 nucleotides match TRBD1. Trimming took 5 bases from V and 8 from J; bases not matched to a gene: 12. Germline V lookup: CDR1 SGHTA, CDR2 FQGNSA. This CDR3 has 15 residues. This chain's CDR3 is CASSLGRGQGGGYTF. The CDR3 DNA is TGTGCCAGCAGCCTGGGAAGGGGACAGGGAGGAGGCTACACCTTC.